This T cell receptor beta chain comes out of a study of T cell repertoires in aging, cancer and after chemotherapy. Turning to the study itself: Six age groups, ranging from 30 or younger to 70 or older, included the donors.

The CDR3 extends over 14 amino acids. Germline CDR1 reads DFQATT; CDR2 reads SNEGSKA (reference sequence). V was clipped by 3 bases and J by 0 bases, with 9 bases between them. By sample share, this clonotype is medium-sized (0.01 to 0.1%). No antigen is known for it. Findings and caveats of the study: Median generation probability rose over the chemotherapy interval in each cancer cohort, suggesting rebound thymic output. Loss of evenness, beyond lost richness, contributed to age-related TCR diversity decline in cancer patients.

Multiplex touch-down PCR with TRB-A/B primers amplified rearranged V-D-J TRB sequences. TCRdb ran MiXCR on the multiplex PCR reads and lists one entry per CDR3 protein. Here the sample spans over 8,500 distinct CDR3 sequences, around a quarter being singletons. TCR beta rearrangements were amplified from peripheral blood genomic DNA. The chain couples TRBV20-1 to TRBJ1-3, with D tentatively TRBD1 (5 bases). Sequencing was performed on blood. This TCR was recovered from a human donor in good health. DNA of the CDR3: TGCAGTGCTAGTCGGGGGGGCTCTGGAAACACCATATATTTT. Its protein product is CSASRGGSGNTIYF.